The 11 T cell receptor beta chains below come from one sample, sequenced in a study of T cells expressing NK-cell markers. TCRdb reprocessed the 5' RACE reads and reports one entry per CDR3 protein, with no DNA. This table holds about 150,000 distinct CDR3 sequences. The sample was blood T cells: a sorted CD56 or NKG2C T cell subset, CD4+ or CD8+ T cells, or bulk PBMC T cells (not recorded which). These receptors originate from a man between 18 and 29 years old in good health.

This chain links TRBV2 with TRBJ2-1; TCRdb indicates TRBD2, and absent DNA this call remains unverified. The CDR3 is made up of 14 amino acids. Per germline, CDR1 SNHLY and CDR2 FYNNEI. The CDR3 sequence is CASRVLAGDVEQFF.

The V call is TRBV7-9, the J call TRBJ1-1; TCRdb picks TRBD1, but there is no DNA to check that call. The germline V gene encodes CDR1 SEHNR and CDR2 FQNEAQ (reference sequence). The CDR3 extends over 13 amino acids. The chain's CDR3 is CASMGTQDTEAFF.

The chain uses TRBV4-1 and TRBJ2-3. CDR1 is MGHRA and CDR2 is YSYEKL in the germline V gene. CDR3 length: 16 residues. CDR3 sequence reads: CASSQESGAGADTQYF.

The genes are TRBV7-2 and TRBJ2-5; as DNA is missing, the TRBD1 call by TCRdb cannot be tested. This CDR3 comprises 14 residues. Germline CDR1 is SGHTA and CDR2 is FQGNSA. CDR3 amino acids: CASSLVGGQETQYF.

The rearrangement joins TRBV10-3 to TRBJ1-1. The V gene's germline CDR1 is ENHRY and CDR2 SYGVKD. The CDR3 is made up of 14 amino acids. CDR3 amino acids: CAISELGETTEAFF.

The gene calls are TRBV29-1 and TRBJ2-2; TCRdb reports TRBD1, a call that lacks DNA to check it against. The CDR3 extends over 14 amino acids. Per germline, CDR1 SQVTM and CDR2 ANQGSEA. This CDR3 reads CSVGDGLNTGELFF.

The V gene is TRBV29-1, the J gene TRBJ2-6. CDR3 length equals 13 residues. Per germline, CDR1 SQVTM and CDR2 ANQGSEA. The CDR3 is CSARGSGANVLTF.

The CDR3 region is CASSTRGGETQYF. The chain employs TRBV5-1 and TRBJ2-5; TCRdb reports TRBD2, a call that lacks DNA to check it against. Germline loops: CDR1 SGHRS, CDR2 YFSETQ. This CDR3 region has 13 residues.

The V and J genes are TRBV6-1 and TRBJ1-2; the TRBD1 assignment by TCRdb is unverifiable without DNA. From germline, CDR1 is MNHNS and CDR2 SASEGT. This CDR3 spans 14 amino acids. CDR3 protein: CASSEVDRAYGYTF.

The CDR3: CASSGDRADGYEQYF. This rearrangement joins TRBV11-2 to TRBJ2-7; TCRdb picks TRBD1, but there is no DNA to check that call. This CDR3 is built from 15 residues. Germline V gene data show CDR1 as SGHAT and CDR2 as FQNNGV.

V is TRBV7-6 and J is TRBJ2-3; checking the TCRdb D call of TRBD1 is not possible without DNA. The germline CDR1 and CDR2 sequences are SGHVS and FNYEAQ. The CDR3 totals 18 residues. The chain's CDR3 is CASSFEGGRASLLDTQYF. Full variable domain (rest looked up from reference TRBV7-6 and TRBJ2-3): GAGVSQSPRYKVTKRGQDVALRCDPISGHVSLYWYRQALGQGPEFLTYFNYEAQQDKSGLPNDRFSAERPEGSISTLTIQRTEQRDSAMYRCASSFEGGRASLLDTQYFGPGTRLTVL.